These 4 T cell receptor beta chains came from one sample sequenced in a study of regulatory T cells in long-lasting Graves disease. HTBI primers from iRepertoire and Arm-PCR of CDR3 regions yielded the TCR beta libraries. Via MiXCR, TCRdb re-called the multiplex PCR reads, giving one row per CDR3 protein. This sample has 400,000 to 500,000 distinct CDR3 sequences, with about 21% found just once. The time point denotes: persistent/refractory GD, antithyroid drugs over 5 years with positive TRAb. Extracted PBMC RNA gave rise to the TCR library. Material: peripheral blood mononuclear cells (PBMCs), obtained when the disease was refractory, from a patient treated with antithyroid drugs. The receptors stem from a female donor with Graves disease.

This clonotype was counted between two and nine times. The rearrangement joins TRBV11-2 to TRBJ2-3, with D possibly matching TRBD2 (5 bases). V shed 4 bases and J shed 0 bases, with 11 bases lying between them. The CDR3 spans 15 residues. The germline V gene has CDR1 SGHAT and CDR2 FQNNGV. Written as DNA, the CDR3 is TGTGCCAGCAGCTCCCGTGGACTCAGCACAGATACGCAGTATTTT. Translated, it gives CASSSRGLSTDTQYF.

This clonotype was picked up many times. This chain uses TRBV28 with TRBJ1-5, with D maybe TRBD1 (6 bases). V was cut by 5 bases and J by 5 bases, with 13 bases left in between. CDR1 MDHEN and CDR2 SYDVKM come from the germline V gene. The CDR3 loop spans 14 amino acids. The CDR3 loop is CASSEWRGYQPQHF. The CDR3 nucleotides read TGTGCCAGCAGTGAGTGGAGGGGGTATCAGCCCCAGCATTTT.

This clonotype was detected many times. The chain employs TRBV28 and TRBJ2-2; D unclear. Trimming removed 3 bases at V and 0 bases at J, with 5 bases between. The length of the CDR3 is 14 residues. Germline assignment: CDR1 MDHEN and CDR2 SYDVKM. The CDR3 nucleotides read TGTGCCAGCAGTTTCAGCGCGAACACCGGGGAGCTGTTTTTT. It is translated as CASSFSANTGELFF.

This clonotype was observed at least ten times. This sequence joins TRBV12-3 or TRBV12-4 and TRBJ2-5; D uncertain. V was pared by 6 bases and J by 5 bases, with 16 bases between. The CDR3 covers 14 residues. Here the CDR3 reads CASSPPLGRETQYF. CDR3 in DNA: TGTGCCAGCAGCCCTCCTCTTGGGCGGGAGACCCAGTACTTC.